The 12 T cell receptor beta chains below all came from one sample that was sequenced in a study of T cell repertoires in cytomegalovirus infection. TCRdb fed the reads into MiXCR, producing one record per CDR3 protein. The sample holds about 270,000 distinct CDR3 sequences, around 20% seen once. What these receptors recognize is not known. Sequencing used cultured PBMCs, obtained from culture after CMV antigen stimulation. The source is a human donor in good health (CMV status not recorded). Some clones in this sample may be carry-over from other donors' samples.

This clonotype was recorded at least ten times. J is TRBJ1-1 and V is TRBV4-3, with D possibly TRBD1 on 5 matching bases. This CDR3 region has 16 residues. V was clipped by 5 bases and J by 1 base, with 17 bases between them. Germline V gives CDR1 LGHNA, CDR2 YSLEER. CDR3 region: CASSRGIQAGNTEAFF. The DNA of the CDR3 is TGCGCCAGCAGCAGGGGTATTCAGGCGGGGAACACTGAAGCTTTCTTT.

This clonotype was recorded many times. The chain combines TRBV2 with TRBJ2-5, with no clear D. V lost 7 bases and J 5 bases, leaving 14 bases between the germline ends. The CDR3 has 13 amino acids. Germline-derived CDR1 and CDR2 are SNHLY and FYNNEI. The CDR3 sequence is CASNIDYSETQYF. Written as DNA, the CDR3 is TGTGCCAGCAATATAGATTACTCTGAGACCCAGTACTTC.

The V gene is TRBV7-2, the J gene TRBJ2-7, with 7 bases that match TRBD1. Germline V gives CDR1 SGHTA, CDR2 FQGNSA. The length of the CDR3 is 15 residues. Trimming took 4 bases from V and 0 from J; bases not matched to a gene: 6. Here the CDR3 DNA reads TGTGCCAGCAGCTCGAGGACAGGAAGCTCCTACGAGCAGTACTTC. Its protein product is CASSSRTGSSYEQYF. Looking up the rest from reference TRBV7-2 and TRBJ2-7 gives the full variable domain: GAGVSQSPSNKVTEKGKDVELRCDPISGHTALYWYRQSLGQGLEFLIYFQGNSAPDKSGLPSDRFSAERTGGSVSTLTIQRTQQEDSAVYLCASSSRTGSSYEQYFGPGTRLTVT.

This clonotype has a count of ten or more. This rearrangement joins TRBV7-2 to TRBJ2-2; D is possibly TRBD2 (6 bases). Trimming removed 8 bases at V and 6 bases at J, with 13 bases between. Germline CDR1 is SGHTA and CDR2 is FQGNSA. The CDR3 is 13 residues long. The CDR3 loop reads CASRLDEAGELFF. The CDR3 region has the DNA TGTGCCAGCCGACTAGACGAGGCCGGGGAGCTGTTTTTT.

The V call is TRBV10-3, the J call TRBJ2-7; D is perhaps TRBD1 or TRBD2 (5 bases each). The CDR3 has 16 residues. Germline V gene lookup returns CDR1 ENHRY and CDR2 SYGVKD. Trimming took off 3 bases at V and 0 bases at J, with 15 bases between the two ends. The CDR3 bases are TGTGCCATCAGTGACCCCGGGACCCAGAGCTCCTACGAGCAGTACTTC. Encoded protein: CAISDPGTQSSYEQYF.

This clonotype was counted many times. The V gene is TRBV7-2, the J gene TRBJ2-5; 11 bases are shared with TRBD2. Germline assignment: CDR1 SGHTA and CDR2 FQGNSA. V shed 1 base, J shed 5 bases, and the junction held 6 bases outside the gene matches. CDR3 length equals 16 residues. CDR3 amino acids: CASSLELAGDGETQYF. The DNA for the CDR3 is TGTGCCAGCAGCTTAGAACTAGCGGGAGATGGGGAGACCCAGTACTTC.

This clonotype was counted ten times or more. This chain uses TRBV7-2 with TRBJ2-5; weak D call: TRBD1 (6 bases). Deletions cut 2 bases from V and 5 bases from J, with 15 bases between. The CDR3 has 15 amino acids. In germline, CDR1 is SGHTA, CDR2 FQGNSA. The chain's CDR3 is CASSLSAGVGETQYF. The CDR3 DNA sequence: TGTGCCAGCAGCTTATCGGCAGGGGTTGGCGAGACCCAGTACTTC.

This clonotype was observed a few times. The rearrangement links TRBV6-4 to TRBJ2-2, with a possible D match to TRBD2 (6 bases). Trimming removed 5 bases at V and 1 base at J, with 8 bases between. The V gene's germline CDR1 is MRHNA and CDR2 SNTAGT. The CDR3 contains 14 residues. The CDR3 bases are TGTGCCAGCAGTCGGGAGCTGAACACCGGGGAGCTGTTTTTT. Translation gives CASSRELNTGELFF.

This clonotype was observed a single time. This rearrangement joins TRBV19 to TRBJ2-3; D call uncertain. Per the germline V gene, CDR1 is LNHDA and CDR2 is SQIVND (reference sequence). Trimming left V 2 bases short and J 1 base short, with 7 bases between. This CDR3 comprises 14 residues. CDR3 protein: CASSILGGTDTQYF. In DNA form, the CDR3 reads TGTGCCAGTAGTATACTCGGAGGCACAGATACGCAGTATTTT.

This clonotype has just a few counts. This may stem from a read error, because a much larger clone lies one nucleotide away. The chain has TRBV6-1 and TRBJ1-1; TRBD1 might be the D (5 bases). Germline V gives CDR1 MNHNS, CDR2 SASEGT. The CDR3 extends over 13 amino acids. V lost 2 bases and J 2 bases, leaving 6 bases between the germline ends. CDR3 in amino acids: CASSERDNTEAFF. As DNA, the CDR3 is TGTGCCAGCAGTGAACGGGACAACACTGAAGCTTTCTTT.

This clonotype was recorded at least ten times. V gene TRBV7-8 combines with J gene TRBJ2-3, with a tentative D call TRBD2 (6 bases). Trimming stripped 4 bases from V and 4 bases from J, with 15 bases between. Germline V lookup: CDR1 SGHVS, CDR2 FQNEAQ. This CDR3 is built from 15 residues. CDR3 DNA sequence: TGTGCCAGCAGCTCCCGGGAGTTTCGATCAGATACGCAGTATTTT. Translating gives CASSSREFRSDTQYF.

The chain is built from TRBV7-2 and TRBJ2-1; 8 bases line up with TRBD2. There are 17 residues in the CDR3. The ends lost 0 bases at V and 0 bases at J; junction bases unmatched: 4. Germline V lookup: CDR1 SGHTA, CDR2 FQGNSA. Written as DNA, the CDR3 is TGTGCCAGCAGCTTAGCTTCGGCGGGGGGCTCCTACAATGAGCAGTTCTTC. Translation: CASSLASAGGSYNEQFF.